This TCR beta chain stems from a study of T cells after yellow fever vaccination. The length of the CDR3 is 15 residues. Germline V gene lookup returns CDR1 LGHNA and CDR2 YNFKEQ. V trimming: 2 bases; J trimming: 5 bases; junction bases outside the gene matches: 7. One entry per CDR3 protein results from TCRdb running MiXCR on the 5' RACE reads. The sample consists of 450,000 to 650,000 distinct CDR3 sequences, 20% to 25% of them appearing once. The chain links TRBV4-2 to TRBJ2-7; 9 positions agree with TRBD1. Specimen: PBMCs, collected less than 25 days after the first yellow fever vaccination. The clonotype was recovered from a man between 18 and 29 years old who received the YFV17D yellow fever vaccine. This CDR3 is CASSQTPGQGHEQYF. CDR3 nucleotides: TGTGCCAGCAGCCAAACCCCGGGACAGGGTCACGAGCAGTACTTC.